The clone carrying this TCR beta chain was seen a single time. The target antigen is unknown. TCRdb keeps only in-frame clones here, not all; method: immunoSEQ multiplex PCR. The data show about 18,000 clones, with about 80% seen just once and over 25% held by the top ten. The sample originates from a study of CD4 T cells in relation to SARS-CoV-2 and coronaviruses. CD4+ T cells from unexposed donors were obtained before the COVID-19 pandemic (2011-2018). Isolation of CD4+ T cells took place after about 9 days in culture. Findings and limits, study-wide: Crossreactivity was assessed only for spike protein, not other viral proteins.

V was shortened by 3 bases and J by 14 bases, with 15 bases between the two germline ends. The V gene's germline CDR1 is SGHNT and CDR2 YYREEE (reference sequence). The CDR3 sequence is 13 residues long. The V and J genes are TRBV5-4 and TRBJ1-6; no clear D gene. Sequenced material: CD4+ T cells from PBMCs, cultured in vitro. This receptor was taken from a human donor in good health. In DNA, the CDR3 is TGTGCCAGCAGCTCCCCATCACCGAACTCCCTCCACTTT. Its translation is CASSSPSPNSLHF.